This TCR beta chain stems from a study of neurological immune-mediated disorders. Trimming shortened V by 2 bases and J by 0 bases, and 10 bases separated the two germline ends. The CDR3 is 15 amino acids. The germline gives CDR1 MNHNY, CDR2 SVGAGI (reference sequence). At least ten counts were recorded for this clonotype. MiXCR, run by TCRdb on the 5' RACE reads, gives a single entry per CDR3 protein. In the table there are about 33,000 distinct CDR3 sequences, about 1.4% of which are singletons. The chain couples TRBV6-6 to TRBJ1-1; weak D call: TRBD1 (5 bases). What was sequenced was PBMCs. The clonotype comes from a young woman with multiple sclerosis. The CDR3 nucleotides read TGTGCCAGCAGTTACGGGGCAGTCATGAACACTGAAGCTTTCTTT. Translated, it gives CASSYGAVMNTEAFF.